This T cell receptor (beta chain) was obtained from a study of identical twins. One entry per CDR3 protein, called by TCRdb with MiXCR from the 5' RACE reads. Of hundreds of thousands of distinct CDR3 sequences listed, 9% to 15% are singletons. This clonotype was picked up a small number of times. This CDR3 is built from 15 residues. Trimming took off 0 bases at V and 7 bases at J, with 15 bases between the two ends. Per germline, CDR1 LGHDT and CDR2 YNNKEL (reference sequence). The same sample was also used in a study of yellow fever vaccine responses in identical twins.

The sequence was collected from a woman aged 18-30 years in good health. This chain uses TRBV3-1 with TRBJ1-1, with D unclear. The material sequenced was PBMCs. DNA for the CDR3: TGTGCCAGCAGCCAAGAATACCCCTGGGTCGGTGAAGCTTTCTTT. This encodes CASSQEYPWVGEAFF. Full variable domain (outside the CDR3, taken from reference TRBV3-1 and TRBJ1-1): DTAVSQTPKYLVTQMGNDKSIKCEQNLGHDTMYWYKQDSKKFLKIMFSYNNKELIINETVPNRFSPKSPDKAHLNLHINSLELGDSAVYFCASSQEYPWVGEAFFGQGTRLTVV.